The 22 T cell receptor beta chains presented below share a single source sample, sequenced in a study of Ad26.COV2.S vaccination and SARS-CoV-2 variants. Treatment meaning: roughly 20 received Ad26.COV2.S at low or high dose, single or two shots; roughly five received placebo; per-sample allocation not given. Vaccine and placebo recipients were sampled on day 63 after the first injection. Assay: immunoSEQ multiplex PCR; the TCRdb copy retains only in-frame clones and omits some. This sample has more than 300,000 clones, with approximately 86% found just once. This sample comprised peripheral blood, obtained in a trial of Ad26.COV2.S vaccine versus placebo. The receptors were gathered from a person between 18 and 65 years old who received the Ad26.COV2.S COVID-19 vaccine or a placebo.

V gene TRBV5-1 combines with J gene TRBJ1-4; 9 nucleotides align to TRBD1. V lost 2 bases to trimming and J lost 7 bases; unmatched junction nucleotides: 6. Looked up from germline, CDR1 is SGHRS and CDR2 is YFSETQ. The CDR3 consists of 15 residues. The CDR3 DNA sequence: TGCGCCAGCAGCTTAAACAGGGGGCGCGGTGAAAAACTGTTTTTT. It specifies CASSLNRGRGEKLFF. Together with reference TRBV5-1 and TRBJ1-4, the CDR3 gives the full variable domain: KAGVTQTPRYLIKTRGQQVTLSCSPISGHRSVSWYQQTPGQGLQFLFEYFSETQRNKGNFPGRFSGRQFSNSRSEMNVSTLELGDSALYLCASSLNRGRGEKLFFGSGTQLSVL.

The genes are TRBV7-7 and TRBJ2-2, with TRBD1 as a possible D gene (5 bases). V gave up 2 bases and J gave up 5 bases, with 12 bases separating them. The CDR3 runs 15 residues. Germline CDR1 SSHAT, CDR2 FNYEAQ (reference sequence). The CDR3 coding sequence is TGTGCCAGCAGCTTACAAAAGGGGTATACCGGGGAGCTGTTTTTT. It is translated as CASSLQKGYTGELFF.

The chain recombines TRBV13 with TRBJ2-6; TRBD2 matches 7 bases. The germline gives CDR1 PRHDT, CDR2 FYEKMQ (reference sequence). The length of the CDR3 is 15 residues. V shed 7 bases and J 2 bases; nucleotides not matched to a gene: 5. The CDR3 bases are TGTGCCAGCATCCCCGGGGGGACTGGGGCCAACGTCCTGACTTTC. Its translation: CASIPGGTGANVLTF.

The CDR3 nucleotides are TGTGCCAGCACCGACTATGGAAACACCATATATTTT. It encodes CASTDYGNTIYF. J is TRBJ1-3 and V is TRBV6-5; D ambiguous. V was trimmed by 7 bases and J by 3 bases, leaving 7 bases between them. Germline lookup yields CDR1 MNHEY and CDR2 SVGAGI. This CDR3 spans 12 amino acids.

This clone was found a few times. The chain's CDR3 is CASRSGSLGPQHF. The CDR3, as DNA: TGCGCCAGCAGATCGGGCTCCCTTGGGCCCCAGCATTTT. The chain employs TRBV5-1 and TRBJ1-5, with D unclear. The CDR3 totals 13 residues. The germline V gene encodes CDR1 SGHRS and CDR2 YFSETQ. The germline V and J ends were trimmed by 5 bases and 9 bases, with 15 bases remaining between them.

Here the CDR3 reads CASSLDPPLGGEYNEQFF. CDR3 nucleotides: TGTGCCAGCAGCTTAGACCCCCCCTTGGGGGGCGAATACAATGAGCAGTTCTTC. The rearrangement joins TRBV7-9 to TRBJ2-1; D may match TRBD1 or TRBD2 (6 bases each). CDR1 is SEHNR, CDR2 FQNEAQ, per germline (reference sequence). The CDR3 runs 18 residues. With 1 base removed from V and 4 bases from J, the gap between germline ends came to 20 bases.

This clone was seen a few times. This chain uses TRBV7-9 with TRBJ1-1; D remains unclear. The CDR3 contains 12 residues. Trimming cost V 3 bases and J 6 bases, with 8 bases left between them. Germline V gene sequence: CDR1 SEHNR, CDR2 FQNEAQ (reference sequence). The CDR3: CASSFQSSEAFF. The CDR3 DNA reads TGTGCCAGCAGCTTTCAGAGTTCTGAAGCTTTCTTT.

V usage is TRBV7-2 and J usage is TRBJ2-1; 9 bases match TRBD2. From germline, CDR1 is SGHTA and CDR2 FQGNSA. This CDR3 contains 15 residues. V was pared by 2 bases and J by 9 bases, with 8 bases of the junction left unmatched. The CDR3 sequence: CASSLLAGNTGEQFF. DNA of the CDR3: TGTGCCAGCAGCTTACTAGCGGGGAATACGGGTGAGCAGTTCTTC.

The chain combines TRBV12-5 with TRBJ2-1; D is unresolved. CDR3 length: 15 residues. V lost 3 bases and J lost 0, with 9 bases in between. Germline V gene sequence: CDR1 LGHNT, CDR2 FRNRAP. CDR3 loop: CASGLEADSYNEQFF. The CDR3 DNA sequence: TGTGCTAGTGGTTTAGAGGCCGACTCCTACAATGAGCAGTTCTTC.

A few counts support this clone. The chain carries TRBV6-4 and TRBJ2-1; either TRBD1 or TRBD2 may fit D (5 bases each). Trimming removed 2 bases at V and 9 bases at J, with 11 bases between. The CDR3 consists of 13 residues. CDR1 and CDR2 (germline): MRHNA, SNTAGT. CDR3 residues: CASSDGAAGEQFF. The CDR3 DNA sequence: TGTGCCAGCAGTGACGGGGCCGCGGGTGAGCAGTTCTTC.

The V call is TRBV5-1, the J call TRBJ2-2, with 9 nucleotides matching TRBD1. The CDR3 sequence is 16 residues long. Germline V lookup: CDR1 SGHRS, CDR2 YFSETQ. After removal of 4 bases from V and 3 bases from J, the junction contained 7 bases not matched to a gene. Here the CDR3 reads CASSPGDRVDTGELFF. CDR3 nucleotide sequence: TGCGCCAGCAGCCCGGGGGACAGGGTGGACACCGGGGAGCTGTTTTTT.

This chain links TRBV6-5 with TRBJ2-3, with D hard to call. This CDR3 has 13 residues. The V and J ends lost 2 bases and 0 bases respectively, with 3 bases between them. Germline CDR1 MNHEY, CDR2 SVGAGI. The DNA of the CDR3 is TGTGCCAGCAGTTACCCTAGCACAGATACGCAGTATTTT. The encoded protein is CASSYPSTDTQYF.

V and J are TRBV18 and TRBJ2-2, with D possibly being TRBD2 (5 bases). V gave up 4 bases and J gave up 5 bases, with 14 bases separating them. Germline V CDR1 and CDR2: KGHSH, LQKENI. The CDR3 has 15 residues. The CDR3: CASSLYGLDTGELFF. CDR3 in DNA: TGTGCCAGCTCACTCTACGGACTGGATACCGGGGAGCTGTTTTTT.

The rearrangement links TRBV28 to TRBJ2-1; 10 nucleotides align to TRBD2. The CDR3 length is 15 residues. The J segment lost 10 bases and the V segment lost 4 bases, leaving 10 bases of the junction unmatched. From germline, CDR1 is MDHEN and CDR2 SYDVKM. Here the CDR3 DNA reads TGTGCCAGCAGTTCGCTACTAGCGGGGTCGTTCGAGCAGTTCTTC. Translated: CASSSLLAGSFEQFF.

The chain recombines TRBV30 with TRBJ1-1; 9 nucleotides line up with TRBD1. The germline CDR1 and CDR2 sequences are GTSNPN and SVGIG (reference sequence). Unmatched junction bases numbered 7, after V lost 2 bases and J lost 6 bases. CDR3 length: 14 amino acids. The CDR3 DNA sequence: TGTGCCTGGAGTCCCGGGACAGGGATCGCTGAAGCTTTCTTT. This codes for CAWSPGTGIAEAFF.

J is TRBJ2-1 and V is TRBV27; unclear D gene. Trimming cost V 3 bases and J 5 bases, with 14 bases left between them. This CDR3 region has 15 residues. Germline CDR1 and CDR2: MNHEY and SMNVEV (reference sequence). This CDR3 is CASSFRVMGNNEQFF. The CDR3 nucleotides read TGTGCCAGCAGTTTCCGGGTGATGGGTAACAATGAGCAGTTCTTC.

This chain uses TRBV21-1 with TRBJ1-5. TRBV21-1 is shown as a pseudogene. This CDR3 has 19 residues. The CDR3 sequence is CASSKIPAKSGAPGQPQHF. Written as DNA, the CDR3 is TGTGCCAGCAGCAAAATTCCGGCGAAATCGGGGGCGCCCGGGCAGCCCCAGCATTTT.

The rearrangement joins TRBV7-2 to TRBJ1-3, with D perhaps TRBD1 (5 bases). V lost 5 bases and J 2 bases, leaving 16 bases between the germline ends. Germline V lookup: CDR1 SGHTA, CDR2 FQGNSA. The CDR3 is 16 amino acids. The chain's CDR3 is CASSPYTGITGNTIYF. As DNA, the CDR3 is TGTGCCAGCAGCCCTTATACAGGAATCACTGGAAACACCATATATTTT.

The V gene is TRBV4-3, the J gene TRBJ1-6; TRBD1 might be the D (5 bases). Trimming cost V 0 bases and J 10 bases, with 13 bases left between them. Germline CDR1 is LGHNA and CDR2 is YSLEER. This CDR3 region has 15 residues. CDR3 loop: CASSQDKGPGSPLHF. The CDR3 region has the DNA TGCGCCAGCAGCCAAGATAAGGGGCCCGGGTCACCCCTCCACTTT.

This chain connects TRBV27 to TRBJ2-1, with 7 bases that match TRBD2. CDR1 is MNHEY and CDR2 is SMNVEV in the germline V gene (reference sequence). The V gene end was trimmed by 0 bases and the J gene end by 10 bases; junction bases not matched to a gene: 6. This CDR3 is built from 14 residues. In nucleotides, the CDR3 is TGTGCCAGCAGTTTATCGGGAGGGAAGGAAGAGCAGTTCTTC. Residues: CASSLSGGKEEQFF.

This clone was seen a handful of times. For the CDR3, the DNA is TGTGCCAGCAGTGAGGGGACAAGGTCCTACGAGCAGTACTTC. It is translated as CASSEGTRSYEQYF. The chain combines TRBV2 with TRBJ2-7, with D possibly being TRBD1 (6 bases). V was shortened by 3 bases and J by 1 base, with 10 bases between the two germline ends. This CDR3 is 14 amino acids long. CDR1 SNHLY and CDR2 FYNNEI come from the germline V gene. The whole variable domain, filled in from reference TRBV2 and TRBJ2-7, reads EPEVTQTPSHQVTQMGQEVILRCVPISNHLYFYWYRQILGQKVEFLVSFYNNEISEKSEIFDDQFSVERPDGSNFTLKIRSTKLEDSAMYFCASSEGTRSYEQYFGPGTRLTVT.

The genes are TRBV28 and TRBJ2-7, with 9 nucleotides matching TRBD1. The germline V gene has CDR1 MDHEN and CDR2 SYDVKM. There are 17 residues in the CDR3. Unmatched junction bases numbered 13, after V lost 4 bases and J lost 3 bases. For the CDR3, the DNA is TGTGCCAGCAGTTCCTACCTCCGGACAGGGGCTTTCTACGAGCAGTACTTC. This sequence encodes CASSSYLRTGAFYEQYF. Complete variable domain (other parts from reference TRBV28 and TRBJ2-7): DVKVTQSSRYLVKRTGEKVFLECVQDMDHENMFWYRQDPGLGLRLIYFSYDVKMKEKGDIPEGYSVSREKKERFSLILESASTNQTSMYLCASSSYLRTGAFYEQYFGPGTRLTVT.